This entry lists 16 T cell receptor beta chains sequenced from one sample in a study of T-cell reconstitution after alpha-beta-depleted transplantation in children. Unique molecular identifiers were incorporated during preparation of the TCRbeta library. TCRdb reprocessed the PCR reads with MiXCR, giving one entry per CDR3 protein. The sample includes fewer than 700,000 distinct CDR3 sequences, about an eighth seen only once; the top ten take 2.2%. The sample in question was PBMCs, mostly from graft donor cells, obtained 360 days after TCRalphabeta/CD19-depleted stem cell transplant. These receptors came from a male patient younger than 18 who had a stem cell transplant for acute myeloid leukemia, so the T cells may come from the graft donor.

The V gene is TRBV5-1, the J gene TRBJ2-1; D gene ambiguous. This CDR3 has 14 amino acids. Trimming stripped 1 base from V and 6 bases from J, with 11 bases between. Germline CDR1 reads SGHRS; CDR2 reads YFSETQ. CDR3 region: CASSLTVRLNEQFF. The CDR3 nucleotides are TGCGCCAGCAGCTTGACGGTGAGGCTCAATGAGCAGTTCTTC.

The chain has TRBV2 and TRBJ2-1, with D maybe TRBD2 (6 bases). Per the germline V gene, CDR1 is SNHLY and CDR2 is FYNNEI. There are 16 residues in the CDR3. The ends were cut back, 2 bases at V and 2 bases at J, with 13 bases in the middle. This chain's CDR3 is CASSERRERAYNEQFF. The CDR3 DNA sequence: TGTGCCAGCAGTGAACGTCGGGAGAGGGCCTACAATGAGCAGTTCTTC. The whole variable domain, remainder taken from reference TRBV2 and TRBJ2-1, is EPEVTQTPSHQVTQMGQEVILRCVPISNHLYFYWYRQILGQKVEFLVSFYNNEISEKSEIFDDQFSVERPDGSNFTLKIRSTKLEDSAMYFCASSERRERAYNEQFFGPGTRLTVL.

This clonotype was observed a few times. This sequence joins TRBV7-9 and TRBJ2-4; D is unresolved. Germline V gene data show CDR1 as SEHNR and CDR2 as FQNEAQ (reference sequence). Trimming took 0 bases from V and 3 from J, leaving 12 bases between them. The length of the CDR3 is 16 residues. The CDR3 sequence: CASSLASVRNKNIQYF. CDR3 in DNA: TGTGCCAGCAGCTTAGCATCAGTCAGAAACAAAAACATTCAGTACTTC.

This clonotype showed up just a few times. The genes are TRBV5-1 and TRBJ2-7; 8 bases fit TRBD2. The CDR3 loop spans 16 amino acids. The V gene's germline CDR1 is SGHRS and CDR2 YFSETQ. V lost 7 bases and J lost 2; bases outside the gene matches: 14. The CDR3 region is CASPKGREENPYEQYF. The DNA for the CDR3 is TGCGCCAGCCCAAAAGGGCGGGAGGAGAACCCCTACGAGCAGTACTTC.

For the CDR3, the DNA is TGTGCCAGCAGCTCCAACGCCGGGACCCCCCGTACCTCTGGGGCCAACGTCCTGACTTTC. Translating it yields CASSSNAGTPRTSGANVLTF. The chain couples TRBV5-8 to TRBJ2-6, with D perhaps TRBD1 or TRBD2 (5 bases each). With 3 bases removed from V and 0 bases from J, the gap between germline ends came to 22 bases. This CDR3 has 20 amino acids. The germline CDR1 and CDR2 sequences are SGHTS and YDEGEE.

This clonotype was observed at least ten times. The chain joins TRBV5-1 to TRBJ2-3; D possibly corresponds to TRBD1 (6 bases). The CDR3 has 15 amino acids. From germline, CDR1 is SGHRS and CDR2 YFSETQ. V gave up 4 bases and J gave up 3 bases, with 15 bases separating them. CDR3 sequence (DNA): TGCGCCAGCAGCCAGATTTTAGGGGGAACAGATACGCAGTATTTT. This gives the protein CASSQILGGTDTQYF. The complete variable domain, with remaining parts taken from reference TRBV5-1 and TRBJ2-3, reads KAGVTQTPRYLIKTRGQQVTLSCSPISGHRSVSWYQQTPGQGLQFLFEYFSETQRNKGNFPGRFSGRQFSNSRSEMNVSTLELGDSALYLCASSQILGGTDTQYFGPGTRLTVL.

J is TRBJ2-3 and V is TRBV20-1; weak D call: TRBD1 (6 bases). V was pared by 1 base and J by 6 bases, with 17 bases between. The CDR3 length is 15 residues. Germline V gene data show CDR1 as DFQATT and CDR2 as SNEGSKA (reference sequence). This chain's CDR3 is CSARVAGLGGDTQYF. CDR3 coding DNA: TGCAGTGCTAGAGTGGCAGGATTAGGGGGTGATACGCAGTATTTT.

The table lists this clonotype with a few counts. The CDR3 protein is CSVTQGLRTEAFF. The CDR3 bases are TGCAGCGTCACACAGGGTCTAAGGACTGAAGCTTTCTTT. The gene calls are TRBV29-1 and TRBJ1-1; TRBD1 might be the D (6 bases). Trimming took off 6 bases at V and 5 bases at J, with 16 bases between the two ends. Looked up from germline, CDR1 is SQVTM and CDR2 is ANQGSEA. CDR3 length equals 13 residues.

This rearrangement joins TRBV5-1 to TRBJ2-7, with 10 bases that match TRBD2. The CDR3 extends over 15 amino acids. After removal of 3 bases from V and 4 bases from J, the junction contained 7 bases not matched to a gene. Germline CDR1 and CDR2: SGHRS and YFSETQ. The CDR3 is CASSSGAGGFYEQYF. CDR3 nucleotide sequence: TGCGCCAGCAGCTCGGGAGCGGGAGGGTTTTACGAGCAGTACTTC. The variable domain in full, completed from reference TRBV5-1 and TRBJ2-7, reads KAGVTQTPRYLIKTRGQQVTLSCSPISGHRSVSWYQQTPGQGLQFLFEYFSETQRNKGNFPGRFSGRQFSNSRSEMNVSTLELGDSALYLCASSSGAGGFYEQYFGPGTRLTVT.

The sample holds a few counts of this clonotype. V is TRBV20-1 and J is TRBJ2-7, with TRBD2 matching 9 bases. Germline CDR1 and CDR2: DFQATT and SNEGSKA (reference sequence). V lost 5 bases and J lost 5; bases outside the gene matches: 13. CDR3 length: 15 residues. The CDR3 loop reads CSASPPTSGRDEQYF. Here the CDR3 DNA reads TGCAGTGCTTCCCCTCCGACTAGCGGTCGGGACGAGCAGTACTTC.

Ten or more counts support this clonotype. This chain joins TRBV28 and TRBJ1-6; D gene unclear. V lost 3 bases and J 13 bases, leaving 19 bases between the germline ends. This CDR3 has 15 amino acids. CDR1 MDHEN and CDR2 SYDVKM come from the germline V gene. CDR3 protein: CASSFSRSRVGPLHF. Here the CDR3 DNA reads TGTGCCAGCAGTTTTAGCAGGTCCCGTGTGGGGCCCCTCCACTTT.

The chain recombines TRBV4-2 with TRBJ2-1; 7 positions agree with TRBD2. The germline CDR1 and CDR2 sequences are LGHNA and YNFKEQ. V was clipped by 2 bases and J by 4 bases; unmatched bases: 8. The CDR3 extends over 16 amino acids. CDR3 protein: CASSQPGGSQYNEQFF. The DNA for the CDR3 is TGTGCCAGCAGCCAACCTGGCGGGAGCCAATACAATGAGCAGTTCTTC.

This clonotype showed up many times. The chain carries TRBV3-1 and TRBJ2-3; TRBD1 matches at 10 bases. V lost 7 bases and J lost 4; bases outside the gene matches: 11. The CDR3 runs 16 residues. Looked up from germline, CDR1 is LGHDT and CDR2 is YNNKEL (reference sequence). CDR3 nucleotide sequence: TGTGCCAGCACCCTCGGTTGGGACAGGGGCGCAGATACGCAGTATTTT. Translating it yields CASTLGWDRGADTQYF.

V and J are TRBV7-6 and TRBJ2-5; tentatively, D is TRBD1 (6 bases). Trimming pared 11 bases from V and 1 base from J, leaving 14 bases between. Germline CDR1 reads SGHVS; CDR2 reads FNYEAQ. There are 13 residues in the CDR3. In nucleotides, the CDR3 is TGTGCCGTCGCTCGGGACACCCAAGAGACCCAGTACTTC. It codes for CAVARDTQETQYF.

The chain employs TRBV5-1 and TRBJ2-5; TRBD2 is a possible D gene (7 bases). V was pared by 4 bases and J by 7 bases, with 17 bases between. CDR3 length: 14 residues. The germline V gene has CDR1 SGHRS and CDR2 YFSETQ. The CDR3: CASSPEGGLGTQYF. CDR3 in DNA: TGCGCCAGCAGCCCGGAGGGGGGGCTAGGGACCCAGTACTTC. Using reference TRBV5-1 and TRBJ2-5 for the parts outside the CDR3, the full variable domain is KAGVTQTPRYLIKTRGQQVTLSCSPISGHRSVSWYQQTPGQGLQFLFEYFSETQRNKGNFPGRFSGRQFSNSRSEMNVSTLELGDSALYLCASSPEGGLGTQYFGPGTRLLVL.

J is TRBJ2-2 and V is TRBV28, with 7 bases fitting TRBD1. V lost 4 bases and J lost 0; bases outside the gene matches: 11. CDR1 is MDHEN, CDR2 SYDVKM, per germline. The CDR3 totals 18 residues. The CDR3 spells CASSSPRRQGPNTGELFF. CDR3 DNA sequence: TGTGCCAGCAGTTCCCCCCGACGACAGGGCCCGAACACCGGGGAGCTGTTTTTT.